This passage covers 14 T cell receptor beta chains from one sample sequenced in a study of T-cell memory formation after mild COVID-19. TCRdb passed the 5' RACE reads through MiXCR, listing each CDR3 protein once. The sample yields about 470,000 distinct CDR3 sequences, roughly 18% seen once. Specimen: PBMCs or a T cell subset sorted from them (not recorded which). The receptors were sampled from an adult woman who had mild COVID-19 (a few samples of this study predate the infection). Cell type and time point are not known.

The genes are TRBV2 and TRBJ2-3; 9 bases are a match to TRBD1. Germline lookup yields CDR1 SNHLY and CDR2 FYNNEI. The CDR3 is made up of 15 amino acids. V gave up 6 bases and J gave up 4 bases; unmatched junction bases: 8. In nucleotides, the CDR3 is TGTGCCAGCAGGATCCCGGGACAGGGTCCAGATACGCAGTATTTT. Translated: CASRIPGQGPDTQYF.

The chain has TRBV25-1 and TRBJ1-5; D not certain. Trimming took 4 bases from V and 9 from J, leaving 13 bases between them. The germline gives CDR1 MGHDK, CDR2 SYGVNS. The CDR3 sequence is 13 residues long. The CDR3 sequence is CASSGPDLRPQHF. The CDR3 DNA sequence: TGTGCCAGCAGTGGGCCGGACCTGCGGCCCCAGCATTTT.

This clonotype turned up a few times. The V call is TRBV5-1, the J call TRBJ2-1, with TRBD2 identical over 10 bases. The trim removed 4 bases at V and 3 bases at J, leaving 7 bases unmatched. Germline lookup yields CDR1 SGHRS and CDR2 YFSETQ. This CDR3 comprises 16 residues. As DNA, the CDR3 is TGCGCCAGCAGCCACAATAGCGGGAGGATCTACAATGAGCAGTTCTTC. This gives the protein CASSHNSGRIYNEQFF.

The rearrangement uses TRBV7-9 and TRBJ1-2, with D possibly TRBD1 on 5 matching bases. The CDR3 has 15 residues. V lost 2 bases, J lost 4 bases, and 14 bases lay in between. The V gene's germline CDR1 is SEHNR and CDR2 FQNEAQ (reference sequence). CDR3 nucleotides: TGTGCCAGCAGCTTATCGGCCGCGACAGTCTATGGCTACACCTTC. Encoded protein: CASSLSAATVYGYTF.

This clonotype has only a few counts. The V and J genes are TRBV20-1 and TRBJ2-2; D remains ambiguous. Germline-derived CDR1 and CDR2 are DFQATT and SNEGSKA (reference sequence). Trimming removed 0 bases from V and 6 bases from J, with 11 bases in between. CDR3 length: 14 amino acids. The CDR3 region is CSARDTVSPGELFF. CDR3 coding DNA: TGCAGTGCTAGAGATACAGTCTCCCCCGGGGAGCTGTTTTTT.

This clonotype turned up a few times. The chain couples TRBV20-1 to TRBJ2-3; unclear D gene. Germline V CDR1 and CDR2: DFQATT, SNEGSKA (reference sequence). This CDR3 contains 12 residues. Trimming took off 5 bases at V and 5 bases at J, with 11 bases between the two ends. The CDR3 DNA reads TGCAGTGCTTCCTCCCACCGAGATACGCAGTATTTT. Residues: CSASSHRDTQYF.

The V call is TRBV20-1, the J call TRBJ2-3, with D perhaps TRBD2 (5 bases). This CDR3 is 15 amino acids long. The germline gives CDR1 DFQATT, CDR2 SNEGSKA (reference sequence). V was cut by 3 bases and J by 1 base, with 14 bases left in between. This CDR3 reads CSARRARARTDTQYF. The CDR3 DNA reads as TGCAGTGCTAGGAGAGCGCGGGCACGCACAGATACGCAGTATTTT.

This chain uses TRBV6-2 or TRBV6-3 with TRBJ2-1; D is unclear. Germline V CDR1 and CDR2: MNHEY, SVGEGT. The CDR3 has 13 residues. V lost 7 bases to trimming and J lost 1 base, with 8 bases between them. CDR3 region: CASKGLSYNEQFF. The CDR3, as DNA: TGTGCCAGCAAGGGTCTTTCCTACAATGAGCAGTTCTTC.

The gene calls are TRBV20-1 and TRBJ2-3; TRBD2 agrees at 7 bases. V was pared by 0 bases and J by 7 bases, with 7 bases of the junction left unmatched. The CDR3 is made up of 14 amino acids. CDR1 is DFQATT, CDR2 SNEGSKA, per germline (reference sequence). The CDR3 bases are TGCAGTGCTAGAGACCAGCGGGGACCGAATACGCAGTATTTT. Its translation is CSARDQRGPNTQYF.

CDR3 sequence reads: CASSQNVGGNQPQHF. The CDR3 DNA sequence: TGCGCCAGCAGCCAAAATGTGGGTGGCAATCAGCCCCAGCATTTT. V and J are TRBV4-1 and TRBJ1-5, with D unclear. Germline CDR1 is MGHRA and CDR2 is YSYEKL. The CDR3 is 15 residues long. The V end was cut by 2 bases, the J end by 2 bases, with 10 bases between.

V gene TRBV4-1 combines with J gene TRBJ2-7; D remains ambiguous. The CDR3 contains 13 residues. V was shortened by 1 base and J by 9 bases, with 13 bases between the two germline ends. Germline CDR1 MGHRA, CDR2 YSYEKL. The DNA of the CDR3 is TGCGCCAGCAGCCAAGCTTTTGGTAGATGGCAGTACTTC. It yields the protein CASSQAFGRWQYF.

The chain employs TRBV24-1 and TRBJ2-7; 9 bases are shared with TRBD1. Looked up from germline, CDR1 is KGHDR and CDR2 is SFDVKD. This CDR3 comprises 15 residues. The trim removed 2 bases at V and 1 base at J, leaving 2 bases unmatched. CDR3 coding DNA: TGTGCCACCAGTGATTCGGGACAGGGTTCCTACGAGCAGTACTTC. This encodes CATSDSGQGSYEQYF.

The CDR3 DNA reads as TGCGCCAGCAGCTTAGGGACAGGGCTCAACGAGCAGTACTTC. Its translation is CASSLGTGLNEQYF. The chain couples TRBV5-1 to TRBJ2-7, with 9 bases that match TRBD1. CDR3 length: 14 amino acids. The V gene end was trimmed by 2 bases and the J gene end by 5 bases; junction bases not matched to a gene: 5. Germline V CDR1 and CDR2: SGHRS, YFSETQ.

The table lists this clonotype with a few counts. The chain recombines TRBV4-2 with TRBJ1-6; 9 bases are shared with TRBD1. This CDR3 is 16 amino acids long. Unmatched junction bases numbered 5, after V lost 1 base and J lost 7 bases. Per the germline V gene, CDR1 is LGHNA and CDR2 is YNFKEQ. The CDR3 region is CASSQGGDRDNSPLHF. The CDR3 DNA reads TGTGCCAGCAGCCAAGGGGGGGACAGGGACAATTCACCCCTCCACTTT.